The 14 T cell receptor beta chains listed next were all sequenced from one sample in a study of PD-1 blockade in mismatch repair-deficient tumors (dated by TCRdb to about 2017). Taken with the paper, the label for time point translates to: peripheral blood before pembrolizumab. Preparation of the library involved the immunoSEQ multiplex PCR assay. This immuneACCESS table, as held by TCRdb, lists in-frame sequences with V and J called but not all clones. Of the missing ones, under half trace to an unresolved V gene in checked studies; the others have no known cause. Here the sample has approximately 23,000 clones; 70% to 85% occur a single time. In total, the top ten clones hold 2.5% to 3% of the sample. Sequences were derived from PBMCs, sampled before pembrolizumab treatment. These TCRs come from an adult with mismatch repair-deficient cancer.

The chain combines TRBV15 with TRBJ1-2; 7 positions agree with TRBD1. The CDR3 consists of 12 residues. The germline V gene encodes CDR1 LNHNV and CDR2 YYDKDF (reference sequence). V dropped 5 bases and J dropped 8; count of bases not matched to a gene: 5. CDR3 loop: CATSVYRGGYTF. In DNA, the CDR3 is TGTGCCACCAGCGTCTACAGGGGCGGCTACACCTTC.

The chain is built from TRBV13 and TRBJ2-3; TRBD1 matches 9 bases. The CDR3 is made up of 15 amino acids. Per the germline V gene, CDR1 is PRHDT and CDR2 is FYEKMQ (reference sequence). V lost 4 bases, J lost 7 bases, and 9 bases stayed unmatched. The CDR3 loop reads CASSSDRGEVNTQYF. In DNA, the CDR3 is TGTGCCAGCAGCTCGGACAGGGGCGAGGTAAATACGCAGTATTTT.

The rearrangement uses TRBV6-5 and TRBJ2-5; TRBD2 aligns across 8 bases. The germline gives CDR1 MNHEY, CDR2 SVGAGI. This CDR3 is built from 15 residues. V lost 0 bases and J lost 3; bases outside the gene matches: 3. In DNA form, the CDR3 reads TGTGCCAGCAGTTACTCCCCGGGACTAGAAGAGACCCAGTACTTC. This encodes CASSYSPGLEETQYF.

This chain joins TRBV6-1 and TRBJ1-2; 9 bases map to TRBD1. The CDR3 totals 14 residues. Per germline, CDR1 MNHNS and CDR2 SASEGT. Trimming at V came to 6 bases and at J to 5 bases, leaving 7 bases not matched to a gene. Written as DNA, the CDR3 is TGTGCCAGCAGCTCCTGGGACAGGGAGTATGGCTACACCTTC. The encoded protein is CASSSWDREYGYTF.

The chain joins TRBV27 to TRBJ2-5; 14 nucleotides agree with TRBD2. The CDR3 extends over 15 amino acids. The junction had 10 bases not matched to a gene; V was cut back by 5 bases and J by 11 bases. Germline V gene sequence: CDR1 MNHEY, CDR2 SMNVEV (reference sequence). In nucleotides, the CDR3 is TGTGCCAGCAGTCCCGGGACTAGCGGGAGAGGTGAGCAGTACTTC. It codes for CASSPGTSGRGEQYF.

The chain is built from TRBV27 and TRBJ1-1; D is unresolved. Trimming took off 8 bases at V and 1 base at J, with 17 bases between the two ends. The CDR3 is 15 amino acids. Germline CDR1 and CDR2: MNHEY and SMNVEV (reference sequence). Written as DNA, the CDR3 is TGTGCCAGCTATTCCAGCGCGGTGGGGAACACTGAAGCTTTCTTT. Amino acids: CASYSSAVGNTEAFF.

The chain joins TRBV27 to TRBJ2-7, with a possible D match to TRBD2 (5 bases). The length of the CDR3 is 14 residues. Germline CDR1 MNHEY, CDR2 SMNVEV (reference sequence). Trimming left V 2 bases short and J 2 bases short, with 10 bases between. The chain's CDR3 is CASSLGGPTYEQYF. For the CDR3, the DNA is TGTGCCAGCAGTTTAGGCGGGCCGACCTACGAGCAGTACTTC.

As to this clone: The junction shows a germline mismatch at one end, possibly a read error. This chain uses TRBV7-9 with TRBJ1-5; D unclear. The CDR3 loop spans 15 amino acids. Germline V gives CDR1 SEHNR, CDR2 FQNEAQ (reference sequence). Written as DNA, the CDR3 is TGTACCAGCAGCTTAGGCGGATCGATGATGGTAGCCCAGCATTTT. Translation: CTSSLGGSMMVAQHF.

This clone was observed a few times. The CDR3 spells CASSRDTYEQYF. Written as DNA, the CDR3 is TGCGCCAGCAGCCGTGACACCTACGAGCAGTACTTC. This sequence joins TRBV5-1 and TRBJ2-7; D unclear. The germline V gene has CDR1 SGHRS and CDR2 YFSETQ. V was pared by 4 bases and J by 2 bases, with 7 bases between. The CDR3 has 12 residues.

This chain links TRBV5-4 with TRBJ2-1, with D perhaps matching TRBD1 (6 bases). The CDR3 contains 14 residues. Germline V lookup: CDR1 SGHNT, CDR2 YYREEE (reference sequence). The V gene lost 4 bases and the J gene lost 9 bases, with 17 bases spanning the gap. Here the CDR3 reads CASSPQTGFGEQFF. CDR3 nucleotides: TGTGCCAGCAGCCCCCAAACAGGGTTCGGTGAGCAGTTCTTC.

The chain employs TRBV7-3 and TRBJ2-2; TRBD2 matches at 10 bases. Germline CDR1 is SGHTA and CDR2 is FQGTGA. V gave up 7 bases and J gave up 6 bases; unmatched junction bases: 5. This CDR3 is 14 amino acids long. CDR3 sequence reads: CASKLAGDSGELFF. Here the CDR3 DNA reads TGTGCCAGCAAGCTAGCGGGAGACTCCGGGGAGCTGTTTTTT.

This chain links TRBV27 with TRBJ1-1; the D is unclear. Looked up from germline, CDR1 is MNHEY and CDR2 is SMNVEV (reference sequence). The CDR3 extends over 13 amino acids. The CDR3: CVTRFRTYTEAFF. CDR3 bases: TGTGTTACTCGGTTCCGAACGTACACTGAAGCTTTCTTT.

The chain has TRBV7-8 and TRBJ2-7; 9 bases align to TRBD1. CDR1 and CDR2 from the germline V gene are SGHVS and FQNEAQ. This CDR3 spans 14 amino acids. Losses at the gene ends were 5 bases for V and 2 bases for J; bases not matched to a gene: 4. CDR3 sequence (DNA): TGTGCCAGCAGCCCCGGGACAGGGACCTACGAGCAGTACTTC. It encodes CASSPGTGTYEQYF.

V and J are TRBV7-9 and TRBJ2-7; TRBD2 matches 8 bases. With 5 bases clipped from V and 7 bases from J, the junction kept 7 bases outside the gene matches. The CDR3 has 13 residues. Germline V gives CDR1 SEHNR, CDR2 FQNEAQ (reference sequence). CDR3 in amino acids: CASSQAGAREQYF. The CDR3 DNA sequence: TGTGCCAGCAGCCAAGCGGGAGCGAGGGAGCAGTACTTC.